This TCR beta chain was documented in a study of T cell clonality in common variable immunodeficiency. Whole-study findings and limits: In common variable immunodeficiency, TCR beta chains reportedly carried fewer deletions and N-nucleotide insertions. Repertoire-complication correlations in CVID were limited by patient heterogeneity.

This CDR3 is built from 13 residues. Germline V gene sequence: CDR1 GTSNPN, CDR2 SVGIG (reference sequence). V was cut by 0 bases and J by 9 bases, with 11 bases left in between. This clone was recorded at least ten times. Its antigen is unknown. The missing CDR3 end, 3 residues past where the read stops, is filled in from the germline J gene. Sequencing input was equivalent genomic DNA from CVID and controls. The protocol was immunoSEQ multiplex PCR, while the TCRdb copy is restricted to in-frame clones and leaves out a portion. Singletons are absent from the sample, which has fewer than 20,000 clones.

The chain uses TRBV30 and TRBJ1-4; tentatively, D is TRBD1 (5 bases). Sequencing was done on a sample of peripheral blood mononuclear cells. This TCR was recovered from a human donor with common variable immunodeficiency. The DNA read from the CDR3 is TGTGCCTGGAGTGTAAAGGGGTTGAAAAAA. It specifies CAWSVKGLKK. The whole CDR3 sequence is CAWSVKGLKKLFF.